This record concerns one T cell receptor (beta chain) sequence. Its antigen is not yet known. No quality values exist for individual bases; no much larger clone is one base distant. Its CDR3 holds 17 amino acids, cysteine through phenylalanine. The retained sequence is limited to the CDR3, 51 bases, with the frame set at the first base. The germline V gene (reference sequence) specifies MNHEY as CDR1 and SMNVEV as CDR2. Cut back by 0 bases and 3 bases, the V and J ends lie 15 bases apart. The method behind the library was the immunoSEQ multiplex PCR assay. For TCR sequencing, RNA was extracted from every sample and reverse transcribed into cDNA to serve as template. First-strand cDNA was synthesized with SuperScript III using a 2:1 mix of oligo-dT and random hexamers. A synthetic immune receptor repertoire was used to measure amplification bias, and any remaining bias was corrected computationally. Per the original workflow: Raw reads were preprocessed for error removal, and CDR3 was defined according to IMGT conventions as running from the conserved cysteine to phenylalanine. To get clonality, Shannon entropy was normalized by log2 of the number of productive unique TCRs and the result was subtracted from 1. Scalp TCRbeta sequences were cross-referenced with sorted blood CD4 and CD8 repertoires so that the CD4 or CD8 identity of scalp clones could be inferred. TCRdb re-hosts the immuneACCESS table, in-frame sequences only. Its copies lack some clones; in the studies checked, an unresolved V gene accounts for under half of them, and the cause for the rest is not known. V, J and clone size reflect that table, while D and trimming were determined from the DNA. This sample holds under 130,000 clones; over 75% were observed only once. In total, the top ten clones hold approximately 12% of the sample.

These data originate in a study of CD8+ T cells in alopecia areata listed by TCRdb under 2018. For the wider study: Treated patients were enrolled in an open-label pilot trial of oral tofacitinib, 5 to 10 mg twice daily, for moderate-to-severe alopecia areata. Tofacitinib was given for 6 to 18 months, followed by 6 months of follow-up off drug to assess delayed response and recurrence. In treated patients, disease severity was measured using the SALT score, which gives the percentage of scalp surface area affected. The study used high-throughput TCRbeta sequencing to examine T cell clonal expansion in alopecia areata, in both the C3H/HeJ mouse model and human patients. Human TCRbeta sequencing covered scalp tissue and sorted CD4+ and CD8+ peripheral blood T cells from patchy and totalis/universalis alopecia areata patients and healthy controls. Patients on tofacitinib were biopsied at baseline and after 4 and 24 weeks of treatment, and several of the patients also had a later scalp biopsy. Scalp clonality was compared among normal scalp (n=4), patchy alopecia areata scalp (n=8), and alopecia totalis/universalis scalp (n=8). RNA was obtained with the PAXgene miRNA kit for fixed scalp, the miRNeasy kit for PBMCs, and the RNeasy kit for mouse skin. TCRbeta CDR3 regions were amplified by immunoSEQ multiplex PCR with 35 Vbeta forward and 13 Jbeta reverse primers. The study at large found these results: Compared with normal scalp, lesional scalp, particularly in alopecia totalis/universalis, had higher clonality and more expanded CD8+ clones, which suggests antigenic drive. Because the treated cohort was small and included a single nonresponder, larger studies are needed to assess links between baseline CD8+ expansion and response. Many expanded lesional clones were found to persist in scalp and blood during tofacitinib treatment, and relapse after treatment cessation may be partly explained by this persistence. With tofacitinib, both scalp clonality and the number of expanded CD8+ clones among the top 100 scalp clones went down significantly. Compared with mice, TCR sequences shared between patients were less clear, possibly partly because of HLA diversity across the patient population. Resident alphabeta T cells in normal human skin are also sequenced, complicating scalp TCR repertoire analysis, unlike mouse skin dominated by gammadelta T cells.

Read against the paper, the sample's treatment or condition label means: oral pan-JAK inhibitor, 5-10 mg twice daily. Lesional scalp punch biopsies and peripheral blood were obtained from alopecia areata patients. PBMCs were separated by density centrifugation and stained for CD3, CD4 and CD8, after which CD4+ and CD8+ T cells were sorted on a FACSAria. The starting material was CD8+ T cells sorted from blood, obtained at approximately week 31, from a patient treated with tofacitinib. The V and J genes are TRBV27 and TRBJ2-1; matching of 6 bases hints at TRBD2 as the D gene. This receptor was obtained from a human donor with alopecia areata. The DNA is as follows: TGTGCCAGCAGTTTATCGACGGGAGAGGGGAGCTACAATGAGCAGTTCTTC. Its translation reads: CASSLSTGEGSYNEQFF.